This T cell receptor (beta chain) was identified in a study of T cells after yellow fever vaccination. After removal of 6 bases from V and 3 bases from J, the junction contained 7 bases not matched to a gene. The CDR3 length is 14 residues. The germline gives CDR1 ENHRY, CDR2 SYGVKD. One entry per CDR3 protein results from TCRdb running MiXCR on the 5' RACE reads. Among hundreds of thousands of distinct CDR3 sequences listed, around 12% were seen once. This sample comprised PBMCs, obtained on the day of the yellow fever booster vaccination. The receptor was derived from a man aged 30 to 45 who received the YFV17D yellow fever vaccine. The chain combines TRBV10-3 with TRBJ2-7, with 8 bases aligning to TRBD2. CDR3 amino acids: CAIRRAGDLYEQYF. DNA of the CDR3: TGTGCCATCAGGAGAGCGGGAGATCTCTACGAGCAGTACTTC.